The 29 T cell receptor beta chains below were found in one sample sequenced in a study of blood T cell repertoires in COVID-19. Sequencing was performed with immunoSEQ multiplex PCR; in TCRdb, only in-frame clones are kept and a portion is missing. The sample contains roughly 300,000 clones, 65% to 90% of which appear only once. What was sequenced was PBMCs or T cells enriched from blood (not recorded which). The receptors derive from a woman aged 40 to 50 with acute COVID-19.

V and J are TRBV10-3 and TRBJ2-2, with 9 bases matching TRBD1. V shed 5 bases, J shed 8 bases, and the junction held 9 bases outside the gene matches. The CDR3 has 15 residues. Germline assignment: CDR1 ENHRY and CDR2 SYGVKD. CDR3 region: CAISYLTGGKGELFF. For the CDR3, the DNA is TGTGCCATCAGTTATCTTACAGGGGGCAAAGGGGAGCTGTTTTTT.

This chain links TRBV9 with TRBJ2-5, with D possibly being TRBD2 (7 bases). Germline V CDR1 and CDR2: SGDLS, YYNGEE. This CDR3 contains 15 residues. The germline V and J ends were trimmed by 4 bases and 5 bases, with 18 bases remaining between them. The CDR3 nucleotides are TGTGCCAGCAGCCCCATGGGAGGGGGAGGGGAGACCCAGTACTTC. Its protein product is CASSPMGGGGETQYF.

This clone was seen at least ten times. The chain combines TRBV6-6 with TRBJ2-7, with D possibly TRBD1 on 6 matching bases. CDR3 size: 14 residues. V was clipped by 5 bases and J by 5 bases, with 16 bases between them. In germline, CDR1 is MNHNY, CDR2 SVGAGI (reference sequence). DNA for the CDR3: TGTGCCAGCAGTCCCGAAACAGGGTTCCACGAGCAGTACTTC. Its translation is CASSPETGFHEQYF.

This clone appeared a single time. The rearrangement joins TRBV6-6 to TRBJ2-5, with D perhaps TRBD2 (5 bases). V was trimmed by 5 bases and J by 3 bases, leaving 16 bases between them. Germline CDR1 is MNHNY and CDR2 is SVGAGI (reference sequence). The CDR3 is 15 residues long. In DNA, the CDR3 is TGTGCCAGCAGTCCCCTCGCTTGGAGGAAAGAGACCCAGTACTTC. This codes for CASSPLAWRKETQYF.

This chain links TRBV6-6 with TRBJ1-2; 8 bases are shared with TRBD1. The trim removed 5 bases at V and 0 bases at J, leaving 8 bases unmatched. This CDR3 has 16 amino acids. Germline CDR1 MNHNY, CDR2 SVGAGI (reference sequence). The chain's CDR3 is CASSRQGSHSNYGYTF. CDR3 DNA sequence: TGTGCCAGCAGTCGACAGGGGAGTCACTCTAACTATGGCTACACCTTC.

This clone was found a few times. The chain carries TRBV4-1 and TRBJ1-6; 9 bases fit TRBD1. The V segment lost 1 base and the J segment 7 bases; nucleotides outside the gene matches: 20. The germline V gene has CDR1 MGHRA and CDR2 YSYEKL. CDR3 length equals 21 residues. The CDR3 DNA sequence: TGCGCCAGCAGCCAAGGGGGATGGGGGACAGGGCTCCCCTGGGGAAATTCACCCCTCCACTTT. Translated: CASSQGGWGTGLPWGNSPLHF.

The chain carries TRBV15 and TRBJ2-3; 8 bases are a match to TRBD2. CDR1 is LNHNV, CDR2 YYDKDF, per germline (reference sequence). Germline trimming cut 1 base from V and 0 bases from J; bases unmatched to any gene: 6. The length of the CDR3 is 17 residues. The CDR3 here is CATSRVRLATSTDTQYF. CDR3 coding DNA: TGTGCCACCAGCAGAGTTAGACTAGCGACTAGCACAGATACGCAGTATTTT.

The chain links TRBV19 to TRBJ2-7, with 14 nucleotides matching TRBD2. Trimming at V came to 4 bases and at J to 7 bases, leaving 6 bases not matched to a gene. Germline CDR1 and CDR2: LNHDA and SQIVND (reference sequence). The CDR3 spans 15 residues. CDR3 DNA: TGTGCCAGTAGTACGGGACTAGCGGGAGTCGGGGAGCAGTACTTC. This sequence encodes CASSTGLAGVGEQYF. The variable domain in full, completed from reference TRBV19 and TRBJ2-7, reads DGGITQSPKYLFRKEGQNVTLSCEQNLNHDAMYWYRQDPGQGLRLIYYSQIVNDFQKGDIAEGYSVSREKKESFPLTVTSAQKNPTAFYLCASSTGLAGVGEQYFGPGTRLTVT.

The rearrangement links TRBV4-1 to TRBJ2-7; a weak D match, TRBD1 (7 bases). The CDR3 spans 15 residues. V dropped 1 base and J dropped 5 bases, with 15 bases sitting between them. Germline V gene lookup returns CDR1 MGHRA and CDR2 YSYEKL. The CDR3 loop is CASSQGRGPVDEQYF. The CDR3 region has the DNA TGCGCCAGCAGCCAAGGGAGGGGGCCAGTCGACGAGCAGTACTTC.

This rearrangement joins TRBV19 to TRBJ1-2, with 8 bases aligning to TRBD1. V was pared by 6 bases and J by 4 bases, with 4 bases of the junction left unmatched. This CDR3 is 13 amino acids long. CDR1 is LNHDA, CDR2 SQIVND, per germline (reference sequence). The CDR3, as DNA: TGTGCCAGTAGCAGGGGGCGGGTCTATGGCTACACCTTC. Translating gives CASSRGRVYGYTF. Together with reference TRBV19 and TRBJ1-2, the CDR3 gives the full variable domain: DGGITQSPKYLFRKEGQNVTLSCEQNLNHDAMYWYRQDPGQGLRLIYYSQIVNDFQKGDIAEGYSVSREKKESFPLTVTSAQKNPTAFYLCASSRGRVYGYTFGSGTRLTVV.

The CDR3 spells CASSLVPGLARFESYEQYF. The CDR3 nucleotides read TGTGCCAGCAGCTTAGTACCGGGACTAGCCCGTTTCGAGTCCTACGAGCAGTACTTC. The chain has TRBV7-6 and TRBJ2-7, with 9 nucleotides matching TRBD2. V gave up 1 base and J gave up 1 base; unmatched junction bases: 14. The CDR3 has 19 residues. CDR1 and CDR2 (germline): SGHVS, FNYEAQ.

CDR3 sequence: CASSKGQLSGNTIYF. CDR3 bases: TGTGCCAGCAGTAAGGGACAGCTCTCTGGAAACACCATATATTTT. This sequence joins TRBV2 and TRBJ1-3; TRBD1 aligns across 7 bases. The junction had 4 bases not matched to a gene; V was cut back by 5 bases and J by 0 bases. CDR1 is SNHLY and CDR2 is FYNNEI in the germline V gene. The CDR3 spans 15 residues.

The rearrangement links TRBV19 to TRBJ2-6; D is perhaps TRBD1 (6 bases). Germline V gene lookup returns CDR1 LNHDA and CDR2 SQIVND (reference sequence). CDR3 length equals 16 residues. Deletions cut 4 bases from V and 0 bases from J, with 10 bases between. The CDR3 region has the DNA TGTGCCAGTAGTACAACAGGGACCTCTGGGGCCAACGTCCTGACTTTC. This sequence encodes CASSTTGTSGANVLTF.

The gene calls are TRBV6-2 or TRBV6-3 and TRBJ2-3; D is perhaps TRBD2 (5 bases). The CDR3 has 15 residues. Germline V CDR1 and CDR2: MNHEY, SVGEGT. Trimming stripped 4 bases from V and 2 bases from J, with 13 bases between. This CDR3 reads CASSFRAGVTDTQYF. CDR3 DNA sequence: TGTGCCAGCAGTTTCCGCGCCGGGGTCACAGATACGCAGTATTTT.

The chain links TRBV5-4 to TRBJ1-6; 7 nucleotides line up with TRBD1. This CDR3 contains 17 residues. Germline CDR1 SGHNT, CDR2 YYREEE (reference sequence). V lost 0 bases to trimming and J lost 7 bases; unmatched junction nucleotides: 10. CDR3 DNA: TGTGCCAGCAGCTTGGCTCAGGGGGGTGGGTTGAATTCACCCCTCCACTTT. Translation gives CASSLAQGGGLNSPLHF.

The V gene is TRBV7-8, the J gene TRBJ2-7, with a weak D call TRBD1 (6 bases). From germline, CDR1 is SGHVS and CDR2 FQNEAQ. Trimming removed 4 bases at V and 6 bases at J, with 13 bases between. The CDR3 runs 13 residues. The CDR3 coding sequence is TGTGCCAGCAGCTCTACAGGGATAGGCGAGCAGTACTTC. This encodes CASSSTGIGEQYF.

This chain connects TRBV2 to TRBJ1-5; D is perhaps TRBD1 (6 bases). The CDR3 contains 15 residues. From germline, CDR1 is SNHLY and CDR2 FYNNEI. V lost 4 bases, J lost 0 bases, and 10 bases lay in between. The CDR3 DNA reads TGTGCCAGCAGTGGGGACACTTATAGCAATCAGCCCCAGCATTTT. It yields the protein CASSGDTYSNQPQHF.

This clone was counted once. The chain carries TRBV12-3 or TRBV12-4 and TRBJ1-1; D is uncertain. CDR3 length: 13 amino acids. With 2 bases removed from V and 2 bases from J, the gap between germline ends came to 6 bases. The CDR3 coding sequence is TGTGCCAGCAGTTTAACAGAAAACACTGAAGCTTTCTTT. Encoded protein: CASSLTENTEAFF.

CDR3 loop: CSASLSLFRGRGYGYTF. In DNA, the CDR3 is TGCAGTGCTAGTTTGTCGCTTTTCCGGGGCAGGGGGTACGGCTACACCTTC. The rearrangement joins TRBV20-1 to TRBJ1-2, with 7 bases matching TRBD1. CDR3 length: 17 residues. After removal of 3 bases from V and 8 bases from J, the junction contained 21 bases not matched to a gene. CDR1 and CDR2 from the germline V gene are DFQATT and SNEGSKA (reference sequence).

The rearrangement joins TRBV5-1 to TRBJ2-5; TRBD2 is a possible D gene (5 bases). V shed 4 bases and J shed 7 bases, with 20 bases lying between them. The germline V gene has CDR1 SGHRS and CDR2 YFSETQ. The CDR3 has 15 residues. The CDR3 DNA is TGCGCCAGCAGCCCAAACCCCGGGATGGCTGGGACCCAGTACTTC. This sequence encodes CASSPNPGMAGTQYF.

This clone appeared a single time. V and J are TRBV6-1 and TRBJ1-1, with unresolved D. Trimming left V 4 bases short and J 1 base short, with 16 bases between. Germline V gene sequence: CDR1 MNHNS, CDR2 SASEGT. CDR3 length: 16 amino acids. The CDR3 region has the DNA TGTGCCAGCAGTGGGTTTAGCTCAGAAACGAACACTGAAGCTTTCTTT. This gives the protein CASSGFSSETNTEAFF.

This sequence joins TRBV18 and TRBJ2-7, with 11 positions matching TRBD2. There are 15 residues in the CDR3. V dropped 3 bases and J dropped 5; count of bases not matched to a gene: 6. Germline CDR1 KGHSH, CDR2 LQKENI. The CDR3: CASSPGTSGRDEQYF. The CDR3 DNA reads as TGTGCCAGCTCACCCGGGACTAGCGGTCGTGACGAGCAGTACTTC. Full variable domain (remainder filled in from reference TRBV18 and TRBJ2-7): NAGVMQNPRHLVRRRGQEARLRCSPMKGHSHVYWYRQLPEEGLKFMVYLQKENIIDESGMPKERFSAEFPKEGPSILRIQQVVRGDSAAYFCASSPGTSGRDEQYFGPGTRLTVT.

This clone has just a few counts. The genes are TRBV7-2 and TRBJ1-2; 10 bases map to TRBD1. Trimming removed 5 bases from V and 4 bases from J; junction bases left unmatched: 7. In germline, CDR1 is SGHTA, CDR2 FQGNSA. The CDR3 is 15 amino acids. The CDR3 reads CASSPDRGPIYGYTF. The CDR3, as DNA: TGTGCCAGCAGCCCTGACAGGGGGCCAATCTATGGCTACACCTTC.

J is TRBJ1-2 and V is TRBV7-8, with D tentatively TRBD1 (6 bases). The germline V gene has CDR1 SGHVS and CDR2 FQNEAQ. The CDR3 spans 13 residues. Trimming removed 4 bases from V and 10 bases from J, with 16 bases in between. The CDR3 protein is CASSSPPGDPYTF. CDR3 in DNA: TGTGCCAGCAGCTCCCCCCCAGGGGATCCCTACACCTTC.

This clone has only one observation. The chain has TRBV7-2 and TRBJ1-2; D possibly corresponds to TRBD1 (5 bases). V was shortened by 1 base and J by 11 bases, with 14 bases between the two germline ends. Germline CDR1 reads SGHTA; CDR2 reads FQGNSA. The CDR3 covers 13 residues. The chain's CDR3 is CASSLGAGFLYTF. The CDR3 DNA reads TGTGCCAGCAGCTTAGGCGCAGGGTTTCTGTACACCTTC.

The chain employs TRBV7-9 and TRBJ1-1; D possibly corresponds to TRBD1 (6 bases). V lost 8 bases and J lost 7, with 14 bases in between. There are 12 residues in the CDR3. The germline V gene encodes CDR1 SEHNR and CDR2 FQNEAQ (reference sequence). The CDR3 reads CASLQGNYEAFF. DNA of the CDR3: TGTGCCAGCTTACAGGGTAACTATGAAGCTTTCTTT. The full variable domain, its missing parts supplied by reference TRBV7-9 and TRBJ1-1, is DTGVSQNPRHKITKRGQNVTFRCDPISEHNRLYWYRQTLGQGPEFLTYFQNEAQLEKSRLLSDRFSAERPKGSFSTLEIQRTEQGDSAMYLCASLQGNYEAFFGQGTRLTVV.

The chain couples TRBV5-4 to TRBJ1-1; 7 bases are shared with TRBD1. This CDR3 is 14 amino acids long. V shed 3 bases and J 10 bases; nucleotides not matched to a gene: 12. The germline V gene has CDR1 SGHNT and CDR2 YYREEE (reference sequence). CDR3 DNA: TGTGCCAGCAGCTATACAGGGGCCAGGGGTACAGCTTTCTTT. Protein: CASSYTGARGTAFF.

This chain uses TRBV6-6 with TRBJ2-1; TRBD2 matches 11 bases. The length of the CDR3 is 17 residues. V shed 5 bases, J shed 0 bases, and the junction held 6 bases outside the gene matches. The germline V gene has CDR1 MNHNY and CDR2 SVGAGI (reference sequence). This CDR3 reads CASSRTSGRSSYNEQFF. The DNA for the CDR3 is TGTGCCAGCAGTCGGACTAGCGGGCGGAGCTCCTACAATGAGCAGTTCTTC.

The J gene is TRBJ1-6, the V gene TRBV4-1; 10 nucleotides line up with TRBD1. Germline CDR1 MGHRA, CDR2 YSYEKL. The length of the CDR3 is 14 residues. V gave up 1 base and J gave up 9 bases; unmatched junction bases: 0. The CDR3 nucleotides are TGCGCCAGCAGCCAAGGGGACAGGGGTTCACCCCTCCACTTT. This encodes CASSQGDRGSPLHF.